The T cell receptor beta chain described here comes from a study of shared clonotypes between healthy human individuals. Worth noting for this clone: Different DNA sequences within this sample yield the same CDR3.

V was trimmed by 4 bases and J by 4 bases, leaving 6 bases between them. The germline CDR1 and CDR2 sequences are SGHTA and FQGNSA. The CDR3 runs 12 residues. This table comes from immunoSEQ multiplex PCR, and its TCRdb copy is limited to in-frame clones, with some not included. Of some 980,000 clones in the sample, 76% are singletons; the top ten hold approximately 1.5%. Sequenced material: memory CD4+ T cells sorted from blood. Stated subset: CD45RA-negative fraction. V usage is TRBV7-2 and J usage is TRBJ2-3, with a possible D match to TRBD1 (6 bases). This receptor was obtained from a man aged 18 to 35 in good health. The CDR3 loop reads CASSYRADTQYF. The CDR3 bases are TGTGCCAGCAGCTACAGGGCAGATACGCAGTATTTT.